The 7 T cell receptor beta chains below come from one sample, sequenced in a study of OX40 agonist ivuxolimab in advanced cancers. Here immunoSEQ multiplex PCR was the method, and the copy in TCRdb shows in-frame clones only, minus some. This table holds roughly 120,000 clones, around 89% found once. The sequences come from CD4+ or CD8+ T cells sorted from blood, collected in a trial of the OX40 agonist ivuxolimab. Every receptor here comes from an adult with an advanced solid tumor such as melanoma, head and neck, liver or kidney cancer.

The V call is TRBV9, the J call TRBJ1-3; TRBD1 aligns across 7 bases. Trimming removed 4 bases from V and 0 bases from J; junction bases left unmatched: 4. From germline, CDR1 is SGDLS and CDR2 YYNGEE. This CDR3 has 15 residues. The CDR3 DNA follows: TGTGCCAGCAGCCAAGGGACAGTCTCTGGAAACACCATATATTTT. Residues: CASSQGTVSGNTIYF.

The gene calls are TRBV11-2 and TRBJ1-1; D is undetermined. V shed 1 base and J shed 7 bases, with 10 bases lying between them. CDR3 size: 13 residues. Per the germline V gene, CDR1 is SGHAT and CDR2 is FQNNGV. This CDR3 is CASSLGGWGEAFF. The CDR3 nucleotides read TGTGCCAGCAGCTTAGGTGGGTGGGGTGAAGCTTTCTTT.

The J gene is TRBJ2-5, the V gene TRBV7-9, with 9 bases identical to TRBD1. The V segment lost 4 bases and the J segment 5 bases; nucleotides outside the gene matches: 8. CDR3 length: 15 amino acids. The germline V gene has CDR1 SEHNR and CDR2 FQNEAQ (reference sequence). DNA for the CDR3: TGTGCCAGCAGCTCGACAGGGACAGGGTGGGAGACCCAGTACTTC. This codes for CASSSTGTGWETQYF.

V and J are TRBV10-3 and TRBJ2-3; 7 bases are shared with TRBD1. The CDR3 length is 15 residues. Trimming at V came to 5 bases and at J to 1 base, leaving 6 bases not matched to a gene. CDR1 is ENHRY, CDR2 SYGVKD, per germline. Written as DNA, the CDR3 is TGTGCCATCAGTCAACTCGGACAGGGCACAGATACGCAGTATTTT. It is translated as CAISQLGQGTDTQYF.

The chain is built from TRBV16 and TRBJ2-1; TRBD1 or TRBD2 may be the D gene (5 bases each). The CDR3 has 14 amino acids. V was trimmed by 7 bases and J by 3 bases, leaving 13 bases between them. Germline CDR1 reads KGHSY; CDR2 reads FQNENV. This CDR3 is CASTPTRGYNEQFF. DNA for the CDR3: TGTGCCAGCACCCCAACGAGGGGCTACAATGAGCAGTTCTTC.

The CDR3 region is CASSVGGLIYEQYF. The CDR3 nucleotides read TGTGCCAGCAGCGTAGGAGGACTGATTTACGAGCAGTACTTC. This rearrangement joins TRBV9 to TRBJ2-7; a possible D gene is TRBD2 (5 bases). From germline, CDR1 is SGDLS and CDR2 YYNGEE. V lost 0 bases, J lost 4 bases, and 11 bases lay in between. The CDR3 is made up of 14 amino acids.

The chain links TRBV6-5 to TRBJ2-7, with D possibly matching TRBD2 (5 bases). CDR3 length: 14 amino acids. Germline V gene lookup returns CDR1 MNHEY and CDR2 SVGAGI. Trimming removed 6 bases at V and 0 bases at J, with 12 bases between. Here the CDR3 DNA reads TGTGCCAGCAGCTCCCTGGGGAGCTCCTACGAGCAGTACTTC. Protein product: CASSSLGSSYEQYF.